This section outlines one TCR beta chain sequence together with its context. The data stem from a study of PD-L1 blockade in urothelial cancer. Method: immunoSEQ multiplex PCR; TCRdb's copy keeps in-frame clones and lacks some. Of some 97,000 clones listed, approximately 91% are singletons. From germline, CDR1 is MDHEN and CDR2 SYDVKM. The ends lost 6 bases at V and 6 bases at J; junction bases unmatched: 5. This CDR3 comprises 13 residues. Sequenced here: PBMCs, sampled around atezolizumab (anti-PD-L1) treatment. V usage is TRBV28 and J usage is TRBJ2-7; 10 bases line up with TRBD2. This TCR was recovered from an elderly woman with urothelial cancer. CDR3 nucleotide sequence: TGTGCCAGCAGCCAGGGACTAGCGTCCGAGCAGTACTTC. Residues: CASSQGLASEQYF.